The 29 T cell receptor beta chains presented below share a single source sample, sequenced in a study of blood T cells in healthy people across ages. Then a second PCR, running about 6 to 12 cycles, was carried out with a sample-barcoded 5' primer and a J-beta primer mix. TCRdb passed the 5' RACE reads through MiXCR, listing each CDR3 protein once. The sample shows roughly 800,000 distinct CDR3 sequences, roughly 25% of them seen only once. These sequences were also reported in another study, on T cells of mothers and their children.

The sample consisted of blood. Receptors originate from a boy between 5 and 17 years old in good health.

The genes are TRBV29-1 and TRBJ2-5; a possible D gene is TRBD1 (5 bases). The J call may be wrong; the DNA end is better matched by TRBJ2-7. The CDR3 spans 14 residues. The germline V gene has CDR1 SQVTM and CDR2 ANQGSEA. Here the CDR3 reads CSVETRVPTYEQYF. The CDR3 region has the DNA TGCAGCGTGGAGACCAGGGTCCCCACCTACGAGCAGTACTTC.

The chain uses TRBV10-3 and TRBJ2-5; D not resolved. There are 12 residues in the CDR3. The V gene lost 0 bases and the J gene lost 5 bases, with 4 bases spanning the gap. Germline CDR1 is ENHRY and CDR2 is SYGVKD. The CDR3 loop reads CAISESFETQYF. CDR3 sequence (DNA): TGTGCCATCAGTGAGTCTTTTGAGACCCAGTACTTC.

V is TRBV9 and J is TRBJ2-4; perhaps D is TRBD1 or TRBD2 (5 bases each). V was shortened by 0 bases and J by 2 bases, with 12 bases between the two germline ends. The CDR3 totals 16 residues. Germline assignment: CDR1 SGDLS and CDR2 YYNGEE. Written as DNA, the CDR3 is TGTGCCAGCAGCGTAGGAGGGGATGGGCCCAAAAACATTCAGTACTTC. Its translation is CASSVGGDGPKNIQYF. Combining the CDR3 with reference TRBV9 and TRBJ2-4 gives the whole variable domain DSGVTQTPKHLITATGQRVTLRCSPRSGDLSVYWYQQSLDQGLQFLIQYYNGEERAKGNILERFSAQQFPDLHSELNLSSLELGDSALYFCASSVGGDGPKNIQYFGAGTRLSVL.

The V call is TRBV12-3 or TRBV12-4, the J call TRBJ2-2; 7 bases are a match to TRBD2. This CDR3 has 16 residues. V was pared by 3 bases and J by 7 bases, with 11 bases of the junction left unmatched. The CDR3 sequence is CASSFRLPGGGGELFF. DNA for the CDR3: TGTGCCAGCAGTTTTAGGCTCCCGGGGGGAGGCGGGGAGCTGTTTTTT.

The V call is TRBV20-1, the J call TRBJ1-1; TRBD1 might be the D (5 bases). Per the germline V gene, CDR1 is DFQATT and CDR2 is SNEGSKA (reference sequence). V was trimmed by 6 bases and J by 3 bases, leaving 14 bases between them. CDR3 length: 13 amino acids. The DNA of the CDR3 is TGCAGTGCCAGTGATGACAGCTACACTGAAGCTTTCTTT. Translation: CSASDDSYTEAFF.

The chain employs TRBV20-1 and TRBJ1-5, with 10 bases aligning to TRBD1. CDR1 and CDR2 from the germline V gene are DFQATT and SNEGSKA (reference sequence). J lost 1 base, V lost 7 bases, and 4 bases had no gene match. The length of the CDR3 is 14 residues. The CDR3 coding sequence is TGCAGTGTACGACAGGGGGCAAGCAATCAGCCCCAGCATTTT. As protein: CSVRQGASNQPQHF.

This clonotype has only a few counts. The CDR3 bases are TGTGCCAGCAGTAAACTCGACAGGGGGCATCAGCCCCAGCATTTT. Its protein is CASSKLDRGHQPQHF. The chain recombines TRBV6-2 or TRBV6-3 with TRBJ1-5; the match to TRBD1 covers 10 bases. This CDR3 has 15 amino acids. Germline-derived CDR1 and CDR2 are MNHEY and SVGEGT. J lost 5 bases, V lost 5 bases, and 6 bases had no gene match.

The chain combines TRBV7-2 with TRBJ2-5, with D possibly called TRBD1 or TRBD2 (5 bases each). The J call could be wrong; TRBJ2-7 is a better fit for the DNA end. The CDR3 covers 12 residues. Germline V gene sequence: CDR1 SGHTA, CDR2 FQGNSA. Here the CDR3 reads CASSWGSHEQYF. CDR3 nucleotides: TGTGCCAGCAGCTGGGGGTCACACGAGCAGTACTTC.

This chain joins TRBV15 and TRBJ2-4; possibly TRBD1 for D (6 bases). The CDR3 covers 14 residues. CDR1 is LNHNV, CDR2 YYDKDF, per germline (reference sequence). Trimming took 0 bases from V and 12 from J, leaving 15 bases between them. The DNA of the CDR3 is TGTGCCACCAGCAGAGAGCAGGCTGGGGACACTCAGTACTTC. Protein product: CATSREQAGDTQYF.

The chain carries TRBV28 and TRBJ2-7, with D possibly being TRBD1 (6 bases). V gave up 10 bases and J gave up 0 bases, with 13 bases separating them. The V gene's germline CDR1 is MDHEN and CDR2 SYDVKM. The CDR3 covers 13 residues. The CDR3 loop is CAIQTGNSYEQYF. The CDR3 DNA reads TGTGCCATCCAAACAGGGAACTCCTACGAGCAGTACTTC.

The CDR3 protein is CASSPPTLPYQETQYF. As DNA, the CDR3 is TGCGCCAGCAGCCCCCCAACCTTGCCGTACCAAGAGACCCAGTACTTC. The rearrangement joins TRBV5-1 to TRBJ2-5, with no clear D. Germline values: CDR1 SGHRS, CDR2 YFSETQ. This CDR3 is built from 16 residues. V lost 4 bases to trimming and J lost 0 bases, with 16 bases between them.

The CDR3 is CASSSVAGSTDTQYF. CDR3 in DNA: TGTGCCAGCAGTTCTGTAGCGGGGAGCACAGATACGCAGTATTTT. This chain joins TRBV6-5 and TRBJ2-3; TRBD2 aligns across 8 bases. CDR1 is MNHEY, CDR2 SVGAGI, per germline. This CDR3 is built from 15 residues. Trimming cost V 4 bases and J 0 bases; bases outside gene matches: 3.

A few counts support this clonotype. The chain couples TRBV6-6 to TRBJ2-5; perhaps TRBD1 as D (6 bases). The CDR3 totals 14 residues. Germline lookup yields CDR1 MNHNY and CDR2 SVGAGI (reference sequence). The germline V and J ends were trimmed by 5 bases and 5 bases, with 15 bases remaining between them. The CDR3 coding sequence is TGTGCCAGCAGTCCCCAGGGGAATAAGGAGACCCAGTACTTC. It is translated as CASSPQGNKETQYF.

The chain links TRBV29-1 to TRBJ2-1; D is ambiguous. The CDR3 spans 14 residues. V lost 4 bases, J lost 6 bases, and 16 bases lay in between. Germline CDR1 reads SQVTM; CDR2 reads ANQGSEA. As DNA, the CDR3 is TGCAGCGTTGGTTCCCTTGGGTCCGCCAATGAGCAGTTCTTC. Translated: CSVGSLGSANEQFF.

The rearrangement links TRBV29-1 to TRBJ1-2; TRBD1 aligns across 9 bases. CDR3 length equals 13 residues. Germline CDR1 SQVTM, CDR2 ANQGSEA. Trimming cost V 4 bases and J 6 bases; bases outside gene matches: 6. In DNA, the CDR3 is TGCAGCGTTGTAACAGGGGGCGAGGATGGCTACACCTTC. Translating it yields CSVVTGGEDGYTF.

This clonotype was detected only a few times. The chain carries TRBV7-2 and TRBJ1-6; D is ambiguous. Germline CDR1 is SGHTA and CDR2 is FQGNSA. CDR3 length equals 14 residues. Trimming pared 3 bases from V and 6 bases from J, leaving 9 bases between. CDR3 coding DNA: TGTGCCAGCAGCTTCCCACCCCTTAATTCACCCCTCCACTTT. Amino acid sequence: CASSFPPLNSPLHF. The variable domain in full, with the rest retrieved from reference TRBV7-2 and TRBJ1-6, is GAGVSQSPSNKVTEKGKDVELRCDPISGHTALYWYRQSLGQGLEFLIYFQGNSAPDKSGLPSDRFSAERTGGSVSTLTIQRTQQEDSAVYLCASSFPPLNSPLHFGNGTRLTVT.

This clonotype came up a few times. The chain links TRBV28 to TRBJ2-3, with D possibly being TRBD1 (6 bases). Trimming stripped 3 bases from V and 4 bases from J, with 26 bases between. CDR1 is MDHEN, CDR2 SYDVKM, per germline. The CDR3 consists of 19 residues. Written as DNA, the CDR3 is TGTGCCAGCAGTTTCGGCAGGGCGACTAACCTACAGGGCGCAGATACGCAGTATTTT. Protein: CASSFGRATNLQGADTQYF.

This clonotype was seen a few times. The chain is built from TRBV29-1 and TRBJ2-1; 8 positions match TRBD2. The DNA end favors TRBJ2-5, so the J call may be wrong. The CDR3 extends over 14 amino acids. Per the germline V gene, CDR1 is SQVTM and CDR2 is ANQGSEA. The CDR3 region is CSVELAGTKETQYF. CDR3 sequence (DNA): TGCAGCGTTGAACTAGCGGGTACTAAAGAGACCCAGTACTTC.

This chain connects TRBV2 to TRBJ2-1; D may be TRBD1 (5 bases). CDR1 is SNHLY and CDR2 is FYNNEI in the germline V gene. There are 13 residues in the CDR3. CDR3 in DNA: TGTGCACCGAGACAGAGCTCCTACAATGAGCAGTTCTTC. It yields the protein CAPRQSSYNEQFF.

This chain uses TRBV29-1 with TRBJ1-2, with D possibly matching TRBD1 (5 bases). The V gene lost 2 bases and the J gene lost 5 bases, with 15 bases spanning the gap. The V gene's germline CDR1 is SQVTM and CDR2 ANQGSEA. This CDR3 is 14 amino acids long. Written as DNA, the CDR3 is TGCAGCGTTGAAAGTGGGGCGGACCTGTATGGCTACACCTTC. It translates to CSVESGADLYGYTF. Using reference TRBV29-1 and TRBJ1-2 for the parts outside the CDR3, the full variable domain is SAVISQKPSRDICQRGTSLTIQCQVDSQVTMMFWYRQQPGQSLTLIATANQGSEATYESGFVIDKFPISRPNLTFSTLTVSNMSPEDSSIYLCSVESGADLYGYTFGSGTRLTVV.

This clonotype was seen more than once but under ten times. The rearrangement joins TRBV28 to TRBJ2-1; 7 positions agree with TRBD2. Trimming removed 2 bases from V and 9 bases from J; junction bases left unmatched: 7. There are 14 residues in the CDR3. The germline V gene has CDR1 MDHEN and CDR2 SYDVKM. This CDR3 is CASSLGNGGSEQFF. The CDR3 DNA is TGTGCCAGCAGTTTAGGAAACGGGGGGTCTGAGCAGTTCTTC.

This clonotype was seen a handful of times. The V gene is TRBV11-2, the J gene TRBJ1-1; D perhaps matches TRBD1 (5 bases). Trimming shortened V by 5 bases and J by 0 bases, and 19 bases separated the two germline ends. Germline lookup yields CDR1 SGHAT and CDR2 FQNNGV. The CDR3 contains 17 residues. The CDR3 DNA reads as TGTGCCAGCAGCGTAGCCTCCGGAGGGGTAATGAACACTGAAGCTTTCTTT. This codes for CASSVASGGVMNTEAFF.

This clonotype appeared a few times. The chain employs TRBV11-2 and TRBJ2-5; maybe TRBD2 (5 bases). V was pared by 3 bases and J by 2 bases, with 10 bases between. Looked up from germline, CDR1 is SGHAT and CDR2 is FQNNGV. The CDR3 loop spans 14 amino acids. The chain's CDR3 is CASSFEGTQETQYF. The DNA of the CDR3 is TGTGCCAGCAGCTTCGAGGGAACACAAGAGACCCAGTACTTC.

This chain links TRBV29-1 with TRBJ1-4, with a tentative D call TRBD1 (5 bases). The CDR3 totals 13 residues. Germline V gives CDR1 SQVTM, CDR2 ANQGSEA. Trimming took 5 bases from V and 5 from J, leaving 12 bases between them. Written as DNA, the CDR3 is TGCAGCGTTTCGGGACGGCTCAATGAAAAACTGTTTTTT. Translated, it gives CSVSGRLNEKLFF.

In its sample, this clonotype was seen a few times. The chain recombines TRBV4-3 with TRBJ1-1; D is ambiguous. Looked up from germline, CDR1 is LGHNA and CDR2 is YSLEER. This CDR3 region has 13 residues. V was cut by 0 bases and J by 3 bases, with 5 bases left in between. CDR3 DNA: TGCGCCAGCAGCCAAGATGTTTACACTGAAGCTTTCTTT. Amino acids: CASSQDVYTEAFF.

The chain combines TRBV15 with TRBJ1-1; D is possibly TRBD1 (5 bases). The CDR3 spans 15 residues. Germline V gene sequence: CDR1 LNHNV, CDR2 YYDKDF (reference sequence). V shed 0 bases and J shed 5 bases, with 13 bases lying between them. CDR3 sequence reads: CATSRDLMGETEAFF. CDR3 coding DNA: TGTGCCACCAGCAGAGATTTGATGGGGGAGACTGAAGCTTTCTTT.

This clonotype was observed a handful of times. This chain connects TRBV7-2 to TRBJ2-5; 9 bases are a match to TRBD1. This CDR3 has 14 amino acids. The J segment lost 5 bases and the V segment lost 6 bases, leaving 7 bases of the junction unmatched. Germline CDR1 SGHTA, CDR2 FQGNSA. The CDR3 spells CASRPGTGRETQYF. The DNA for the CDR3 is TGTGCCAGCAGGCCCGGGACAGGGAGGGAGACCCAGTACTTC.

The chain links TRBV29-1 to TRBJ2-1; a possible D gene is TRBD2 (6 bases). The V gene's germline CDR1 is SQVTM and CDR2 ANQGSEA. CDR3 size: 14 residues. V gave up 2 bases and J gave up 5 bases, with 13 bases separating them. The CDR3 nucleotides read TGCAGCGTTGAACGGCGGGATTTCGACAATGAGCAGTTCTTC. Its protein is CSVERRDFDNEQFF.

This clonotype showed up just a few times. The V and J genes are TRBV6-6 and TRBJ1-2; 7 bases line up with TRBD1. J gave up 4 bases and V 5 bases, and 10 bases lay outside the gene matches. This CDR3 region has 15 residues. CDR1 and CDR2 (germline): MNHNY, SVGAGI (reference sequence). In DNA form, the CDR3 reads TGTGCCAGCAGTCCGGCCGGGACAGAGCTCTATGGCTACACCTTC. It codes for CASSPAGTELYGYTF.